These 15 T cell receptor beta chains originate from one sample sequenced in a study of blood T cell repertoires in COVID-19. Using immunoSEQ multiplex PCR, the repertoire was profiled, and TCRdb retains in-frame clones only, with some absent. The data contain around 200,000 clones, 84% of them singletons. Sequenced material: peripheral blood. The receptor source for this set is a human donor with acute or convalescent COVID-19. The donor label of this sample is uncertain.

V gene TRBV19 combines with J gene TRBJ2-3; perhaps TRBD2 as D (5 bases). V lost 4 bases and J 2 bases, leaving 13 bases between the germline ends. Germline V gene lookup returns CDR1 LNHDA and CDR2 SQIVND (reference sequence). This CDR3 comprises 15 residues. Here the CDR3 DNA reads TGTGCCAGTAGTAAGGGTCGGGGAAACACAGATACGCAGTATTTT. Translating gives CASSKGRGNTDTQYF. Complete variable domain (other parts from reference TRBV19 and TRBJ2-3): DGGITQSPKYLFRKEGQNVTLSCEQNLNHDAMYWYRQDPGQGLRLIYYSQIVNDFQKGDIAEGYSVSREKKESFPLTVTSAQKNPTAFYLCASSKGRGNTDTQYFGPGTRLTVL.

The chain couples TRBV7-9 to TRBJ2-2, with D maybe TRBD2 (6 bases). The CDR3 runs 15 residues. V shed 8 bases and J shed 0 bases, with 13 bases lying between them. Looked up from germline, CDR1 is SEHNR and CDR2 is FQNEAQ (reference sequence). CDR3 DNA: TGTGCCAGCTTACAAGGGACTTCGAACACCGGGGAGCTGTTTTTT. It codes for CASLQGTSNTGELFF.

V and J are TRBV13 and TRBJ1-3; 8 bases are a match to TRBD1. The CDR3 covers 16 residues. Germline CDR1 PRHDT, CDR2 FYEKMQ (reference sequence). The V and J ends lost 5 bases and 4 bases, in that order; junction bases with no gene match: 10. CDR3 sequence (DNA): TGTGCCAGCAGCACGCGGACAGGGACGGCAGGAAACACCATATATTTT. As protein: CASSTRTGTAGNTIYF.

This chain joins TRBV15 and TRBJ2-6, with 13 bases that match TRBD2. The germline CDR1 and CDR2 sequences are LNHNV and YYDKDF (reference sequence). V lost 5 bases and J lost 3; bases outside the gene matches: 4. The CDR3 consists of 17 residues. The CDR3 DNA sequence: TGTGCCACCAGCCGGACTAGCGGGGGAAGTGGGGCCAACGTCCTGACTTTC. This translates into CATSRTSGGSGANVLTF.

J is TRBJ2-2 and V is TRBV30; D ambiguous. This CDR3 region has 15 residues. Trimming took 2 bases from V and 5 from J, leaving 15 bases between them. Germline V gene lookup returns CDR1 GTSNPN and CDR2 SVGIG (reference sequence). CDR3 DNA sequence: TGTGCCTGGAGTCTCGGGTTAGCTGGTACCGGGGAGCTGTTTTTT. Translated: CAWSLGLAGTGELFF.

This chain joins TRBV2 and TRBJ1-4; 10 bases match TRBD1. The CDR3 runs to 16 residues. CDR1 and CDR2 (germline): SNHLY, FYNNEI. V lost 4 bases and J lost 8; bases outside the gene matches: 10. CDR3 nucleotide sequence: TGTGCCAGCAGTGTCGGGACCGGGACAGGGGAAGAAAAACTGTTTTTT. Amino acid sequence: CASSVGTGTGEEKLFF.

The gene calls are TRBV7-8 and TRBJ1-2; D is undetermined. Germline V lookup: CDR1 SGHVS, CDR2 FQNEAQ. V was shortened by 2 bases and J by 4 bases, with 17 bases between the two germline ends. This CDR3 is built from 16 residues. This CDR3 is CASSLSGSEGIYGYTF. As DNA, the CDR3 is TGTGCCAGCAGCTTAAGCGGGAGCGAAGGGATCTATGGCTACACCTTC.

The rearrangement uses TRBV6-4 and TRBJ1-2; TRBD1 might be the D (6 bases). Between the trimmed V and J ends, which lost 2 bases and 7 bases, there was a span of 17 bases. The CDR3 length is 15 residues. Germline CDR1 reads MRHNA; CDR2 reads SNTAGT. The CDR3 is CASSDGTGRRSGYTF. The CDR3 DNA sequence: TGTGCCAGCAGTGACGGCACAGGGCGGAGGAGTGGCTACACCTTC.

V is TRBV21-1 and J is TRBJ2-7; TRBD2 is taken as the D call from the table, unchecked against the DNA. TRBV21-1 is classified as a pseudogene. The CDR3 is made up of 14 amino acids. This chain's CDR3 is CASSRRVETYEQYF. The CDR3, as DNA: TGTGCCAGCAGTCGCCGCGTGGAGACCTACGAGCAGTACTTC.

This clone was seen only once. The gene calls are TRBV7-2 and TRBJ1-6, with unresolved D. The CDR3 contains 13 residues. CDR1 and CDR2 (germline): SGHTA, FQGNSA. With 5 bases removed from V and 9 bases from J, the gap between germline ends came to 11 bases. The CDR3, as DNA: TGTGCCAGCAGCCTTCCGTCTTCTTCACCCCTCCACTTT. It specifies CASSLPSSSPLHF.

This clone was seen a few times. Other nucleotide sequences from this sample produce the same CDR3. CDR3 loop: CASSLTMNTEAFF. CDR3 DNA sequence: TGTGCCAGCAGTTTAACAATGAACACTGAAGCTTTCTTT. The V and J genes are TRBV12-3 or TRBV12-4 and TRBJ1-1; the D is unclear. The V end was cut by 2 bases, the J end by 0 bases, with 4 bases between. This CDR3 is 13 amino acids long.

This clone occurred once. The chain has TRBV7-9 and TRBJ1-2; D gene uncertain. The CDR3 spans 13 residues. Germline loops: CDR1 SEHNR, CDR2 FQNEAQ (reference sequence). Trimming pared 5 bases from V and 5 bases from J, leaving 12 bases between. The CDR3 region has the DNA TGTGCCAGCAGCCTAGACGGACTATATGGCTACACCTTC. Its protein is CASSLDGLYGYTF.

The chain carries TRBV27 and TRBJ2-7; no reliable D call. V dropped 6 bases and J dropped 3 bases, with 12 bases sitting between them. The CDR3 is 13 amino acids. The germline CDR1 and CDR2 sequences are MNHEY and SMNVEV (reference sequence). The chain's CDR3 is CASSRGYIYEQYF. The DNA for the CDR3 is TGTGCCAGCAGCAGAGGTTATATCTACGAGCAGTACTTC.

The chain is built from TRBV14 and TRBJ1-1; no reliable D call. The germline V gene encodes CDR1 SGHDN and CDR2 FVKESK. V lost 4 bases to trimming and J lost 0 bases, with 15 bases between them. CDR3 size: 16 residues. This chain's CDR3 is CASSRLRLSMNTEAFF. CDR3 sequence (DNA): TGTGCCAGCAGCCGCCTACGACTGTCAATGAACACTGAAGCTTTCTTT.

V and J are TRBV18 and TRBJ1-1; no firm D call. Trimming pared 1 base from V and 2 bases from J, leaving 5 bases between. Germline V lookup: CDR1 KGHSH, CDR2 LQKENI. The length of the CDR3 is 13 residues. Here the CDR3 reads CASSPRGNTEAFF. The CDR3, as DNA: TGTGCCAGCTCACCACGCGGAAACACTGAAGCTTTCTTT.